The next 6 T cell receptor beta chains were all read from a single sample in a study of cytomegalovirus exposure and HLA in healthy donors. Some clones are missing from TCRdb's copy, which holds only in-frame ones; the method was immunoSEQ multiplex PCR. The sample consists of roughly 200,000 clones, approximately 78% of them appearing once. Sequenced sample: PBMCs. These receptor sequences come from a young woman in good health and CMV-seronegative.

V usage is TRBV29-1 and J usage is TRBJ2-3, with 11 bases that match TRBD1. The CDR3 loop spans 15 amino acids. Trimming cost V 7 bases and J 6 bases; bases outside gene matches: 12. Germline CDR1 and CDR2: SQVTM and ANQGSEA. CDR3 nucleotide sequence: TGCAGCGGCCGGGACAGGGGGTACGGCGGCGATACGCAGTATTTT. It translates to CSGRDRGYGGDTQYF.

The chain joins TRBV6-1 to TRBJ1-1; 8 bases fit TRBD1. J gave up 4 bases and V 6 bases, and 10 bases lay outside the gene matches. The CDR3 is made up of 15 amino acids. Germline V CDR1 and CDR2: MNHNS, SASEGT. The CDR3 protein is CASRPDRGALTEAFF. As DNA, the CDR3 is TGTGCCAGCAGACCCGACAGGGGCGCGCTCACTGAAGCTTTCTTT.

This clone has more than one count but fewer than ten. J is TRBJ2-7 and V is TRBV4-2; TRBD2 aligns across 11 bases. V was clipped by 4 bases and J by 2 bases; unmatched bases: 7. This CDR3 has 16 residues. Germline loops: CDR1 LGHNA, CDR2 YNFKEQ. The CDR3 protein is CASSRQLAGETYEQYF. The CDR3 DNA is TGTGCCAGCAGCCGACAACTAGCGGGAGAGACCTACGAGCAGTACTTC.

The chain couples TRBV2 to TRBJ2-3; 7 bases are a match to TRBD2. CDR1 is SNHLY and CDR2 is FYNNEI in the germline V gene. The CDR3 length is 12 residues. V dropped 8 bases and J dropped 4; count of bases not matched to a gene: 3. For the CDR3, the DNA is TGTGCCAGCGGGAGGGCCGCAGATACGCAGTATTTT. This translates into CASGRAADTQYF. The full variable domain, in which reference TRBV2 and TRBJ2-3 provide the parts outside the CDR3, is EPEVTQTPSHQVTQMGQEVILRCVPISNHLYFYWYRQILGQKVEFLVSFYNNEISEKSEIFDDQFSVERPDGSNFTLKIRSTKLEDSAMYFCASGRAADTQYFGPGTRLTVL.

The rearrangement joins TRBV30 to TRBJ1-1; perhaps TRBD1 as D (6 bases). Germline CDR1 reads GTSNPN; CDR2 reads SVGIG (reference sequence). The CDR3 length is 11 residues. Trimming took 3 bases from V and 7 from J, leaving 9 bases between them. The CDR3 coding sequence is TGTGCCTGGAGGACAGGCATTGAAGCTTTCTTT. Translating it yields CAWRTGIEAFF.

This chain's CDR3 is CAWREVYGSPLHF. The CDR3 coding sequence is TGTGCCTGGAGGGAGGTATATGGTTCACCCCTCCACTTT. The rearrangement uses TRBV30 and TRBJ1-6; D remains ambiguous. The V gene lost 3 bases and the J gene lost 9 bases, with 12 bases spanning the gap. The CDR3 contains 13 residues. Germline values: CDR1 GTSNPN, CDR2 SVGIG (reference sequence).